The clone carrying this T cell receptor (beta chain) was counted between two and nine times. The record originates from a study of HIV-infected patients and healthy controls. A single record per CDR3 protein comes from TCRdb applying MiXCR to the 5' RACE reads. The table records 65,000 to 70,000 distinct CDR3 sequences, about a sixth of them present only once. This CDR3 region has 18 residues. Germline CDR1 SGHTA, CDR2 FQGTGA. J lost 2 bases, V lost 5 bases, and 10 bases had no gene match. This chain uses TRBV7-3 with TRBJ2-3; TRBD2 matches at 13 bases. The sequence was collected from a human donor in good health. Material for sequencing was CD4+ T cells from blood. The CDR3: CASSLPRTSGGHTDTQYF. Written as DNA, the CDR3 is TGTGCCAGCAGCCTACCCAGGACTAGCGGGGGTCACACAGATACGCAGTATTTT.